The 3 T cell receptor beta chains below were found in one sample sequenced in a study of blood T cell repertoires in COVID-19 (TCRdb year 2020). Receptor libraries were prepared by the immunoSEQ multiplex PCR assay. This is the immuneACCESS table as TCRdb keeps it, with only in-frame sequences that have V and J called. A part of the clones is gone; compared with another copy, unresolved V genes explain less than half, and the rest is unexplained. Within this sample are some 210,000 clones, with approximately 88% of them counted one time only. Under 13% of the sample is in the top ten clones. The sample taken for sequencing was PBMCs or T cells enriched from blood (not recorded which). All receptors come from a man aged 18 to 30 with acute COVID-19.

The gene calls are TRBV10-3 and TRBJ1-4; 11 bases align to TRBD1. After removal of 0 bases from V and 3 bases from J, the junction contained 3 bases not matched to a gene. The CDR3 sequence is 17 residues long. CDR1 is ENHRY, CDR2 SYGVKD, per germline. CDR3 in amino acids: CAISESDRGPANEKLFF. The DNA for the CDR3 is TGTGCCATCAGTGAGTCGGACAGGGGGCCGGCTAATGAAAAACTGTTTTTT.

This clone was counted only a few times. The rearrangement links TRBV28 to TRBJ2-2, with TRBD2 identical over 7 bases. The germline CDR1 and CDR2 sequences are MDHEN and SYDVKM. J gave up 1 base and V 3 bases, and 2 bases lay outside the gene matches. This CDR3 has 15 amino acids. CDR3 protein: CASSFTSENTGELFF. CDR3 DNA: TGTGCCAGCAGTTTCACTAGCGAGAACACCGGGGAGCTGTTTTTT.

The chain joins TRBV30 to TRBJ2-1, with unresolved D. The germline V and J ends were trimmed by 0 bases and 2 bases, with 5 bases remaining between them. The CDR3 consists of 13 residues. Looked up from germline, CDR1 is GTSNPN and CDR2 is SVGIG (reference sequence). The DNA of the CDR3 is TGTGCCTGGAGTGTAGAGCCCTACAATGAGCAGTTCTTC. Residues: CAWSVEPYNEQFF.